This TCR beta chain originates from a study of T-cell reconstitution after alpha-beta-depleted transplantation in children. Study-wide results and caveats: The high TCRbeta diversity at day 60 in some patients came from surviving recipient T cells and thymic progenitors. After one year, T-cell counts and TCRbeta diversity mostly came from new T cells.

Preparing the TCRbeta library involved the use of unique molecular identifiers. Each CDR3 protein gets one entry after TCRdb re-called the PCR reads with MiXCR. The repertoire holds 550,000 to 800,000 distinct CDR3 sequences, with roughly 14% as singletons. Notes on this clonotype: Its specificity is not known.

V lost 9 bases and J 5 bases, leaving 23 bases between the germline ends. The CDR3 loop spans 15 amino acids. CDR1 and CDR2 (germline): SGHRS, YFSETQ. The receptor was derived from a girl aged 2-10 years with congenital amegakaryocytic thrombocytopenia, due to receive a stem cell transplant. The chain combines TRBV5-1 with TRBJ2-5, with a tentative D call TRBD2 (5 bases). This sample comprised PBMCs, obtained before TCRalphabeta/CD19-depleted stem cell transplant. This chain's CDR3 is CATRPGASSGETQYF. CDR3 sequence (DNA): TGCGCCACGAGACCAGGCGCCAGTTCGGGGGAGACCCAGTACTTC.